A single count supports the clone carrying this T cell receptor beta chain. The data were obtained in a study of CD8+ T cells in alopecia areata. Treatment of the sample: oral pan-JAK inhibitor, 5-10 mg twice daily. RNA, once extracted, was reverse transcribed into cDNA for use as the sequencing template. The protocol was immunoSEQ multiplex PCR, while the TCRdb copy is restricted to in-frame clones and leaves out a portion. The table lists about 99,000 clones, around 86% of them singletons. V shed 4 bases and J shed 5 bases, with 15 bases lying between them. The CDR3 totals 15 residues. Germline assignment: CDR1 SGHDN and CDR2 FVKESK.

The sequence derives from a human donor with alopecia areata. V is TRBV14 and J is TRBJ2-1, with D tentatively TRBD1 or TRBD2 (6 bases each). The starting material was CD8+ T cells sorted from blood, obtained between weeks 30 and 35, from a patient treated with tofacitinib. The CDR3 DNA reads TGTGCCAGCAGCCCCATAGGGGGGAAAGACAATGAGCAGTTCTTC. This gives the protein CASSPIGGKDNEQFF.